The 2 T cell receptor beta chains below were found in one sample sequenced in a study of regulatory T cells in long-lasting Graves disease. Stated time point: persistent/refractory GD, antithyroid drugs over 5 years with positive TRAb. The TCR library used RNA extracted from PBMCs. Investigators prepared the TCR beta libraries by applying iRepertoire HTBI primers and Arm-PCR of CDR3 regions. TCRdb reprocessed the multiplex PCR reads via MiXCR and lists one record per CDR3 protein. The sample includes roughly 470,000 distinct CDR3 sequences, around 20% of them seen just once. Material: peripheral blood mononuclear cells (PBMCs), obtained when the disease was refractory, from a patient treated with antithyroid drugs. The receptors originated from a female donor with Graves disease.

This clonotype was counted a few times. The rearrangement joins TRBV7-9 to TRBJ2-5; maybe TRBD2 (6 bases). With 3 bases removed from V and 2 bases from J, the gap between germline ends came to 13 bases. CDR1 is SEHNR and CDR2 is FQNEAQ in the germline V gene (reference sequence). The CDR3 contains 15 residues. The chain's CDR3 is CASSFESRGQETQYF. Here the CDR3 DNA reads TGTGCCAGCAGCTTTGAGAGCCGGGGGCAAGAGACCCAGTACTTC.

Worth noting for this clonotype: One base away lies a much larger clone, so this may be a sequencing read error. J is TRBJ2-4 and V is TRBV28; D is unresolved. V gave up 7 bases and J gave up 3 bases, with 10 bases separating them. The CDR3 is 13 amino acids. Germline V gene data show CDR1 as MDHEN and CDR2 as SYDVKM. The DNA for the CDR3 is TGTGCCAGCAACAACGGAGTCAAAAACATTCAGTACTTC. Protein product: CASNNGVKNIQYF.